This entry lists 21 T cell receptor beta chains sequenced from one sample in a study of T cell responses to AZD1222 COVID-19 vaccine. Here immunoSEQ multiplex PCR was the method, and the copy in TCRdb shows in-frame clones only, minus some. The sample carries under 110,000 clones, approximately 89% recorded once. The material was peripheral blood, obtained 28 days after the second AZD1222 dose. Every receptor here comes from an adult who received the AZD1222 COVID-19 vaccine.

This clone was seen a few times. The gene calls are TRBV20-1 and TRBJ1-2; perhaps TRBD1 as D (5 bases). V lost 6 bases to trimming and J lost 5 bases, with 10 bases between them. Germline CDR1 and CDR2: DFQATT and SNEGSKA (reference sequence). The CDR3 has 11 amino acids. DNA of the CDR3: TGCAGTGCATATGACAGTTATGGCTACACCTTC. Residues: CSAYDSYGYTF.

V gene TRBV6-2 or TRBV6-3 combines with J gene TRBJ1-1; D not resolved. V was cut by 2 bases and J by 5 bases, with 6 bases left in between. The CDR3 runs 12 residues. Germline CDR1 and CDR2: MNHEY and SVGEGT. CDR3 nucleotide sequence: TGTGCCAGCAGTTACACGGGAACTGAAGCTTTCTTT. It encodes CASSYTGTEAFF.

The chain joins TRBV5-1 to TRBJ1-5; no definite D call. CDR3 length equals 14 residues. The V gene's germline CDR1 is SGHRS and CDR2 YFSETQ. Trimming left V 0 bases short and J 6 bases short, with 10 bases between. The CDR3 DNA follows: TGCGCCAGCAGCTTGGCCATGGGGTCTCAGCCCCAGCATTTT. Protein: CASSLAMGSQPQHF. The full variable domain, completed using reference TRBV5-1 and TRBJ1-5, is KAGVTQTPRYLIKTRGQQVTLSCSPISGHRSVSWYQQTPGQGLQFLFEYFSETQRNKGNFPGRFSGRQFSNSRSEMNVSTLELGDSALYLCASSLAMGSQPQHFGDGTRLSIL.

The chain has TRBV4-1 and TRBJ2-7, with 7 bases that match TRBD2. The CDR3 runs 16 residues. Germline CDR1 reads MGHRA; CDR2 reads YSYEKL. The J segment lost 4 bases and the V segment lost 0 bases, leaving 9 bases of the junction unmatched. The CDR3 DNA reads as TGCGCCAGCAGCCAAGATAGAGCAGGCGGGGGTTACGAGCAGTACTTC. It encodes CASSQDRAGGGYEQYF.

The gene calls are TRBV5-8 and TRBJ2-1, with unresolved D. The CDR3 runs to 12 residues. The germline gives CDR1 SGHTS, CDR2 YDEGEE. V lost 4 bases to trimming and J lost 2 bases, with 4 bases between them. CDR3 protein: CASSGPYNEQFF. The CDR3 region has the DNA TGTGCCAGCAGCGGACCCTACAATGAGCAGTTCTTC.

V is TRBV15 and J is TRBJ1-4; D possibly corresponds to TRBD1 (6 bases). V lost 7 bases to trimming and J lost 3 bases, with 12 bases between them. In germline, CDR1 is LNHNV, CDR2 YYDKDF (reference sequence). CDR3 length equals 14 residues. The CDR3 sequence is CATTEGGSNEKLFF. The CDR3 DNA reads as TGTGCCACCACTGAGGGGGGGTCTAATGAAAAACTGTTTTTT.

This clone showed up just once. The chain employs TRBV11-2 and TRBJ2-7, with a weak D call TRBD1 (5 bases). Germline lookup yields CDR1 SGHAT and CDR2 FQNNGV. The CDR3 spans 11 residues. V was pared by 3 bases and J by 6 bases, with 6 bases between. The CDR3 loop reads CASSFGAEQYF. CDR3 nucleotide sequence: TGTGCCAGCAGCTTTGGGGCCGAGCAGTACTTC.

This clone was detected only once. The rearrangement links TRBV3-1 (or the pseudogene TRBV3-2) to TRBJ1-2, with 8 bases aligning to TRBD1. The CDR3 sequence is 12 residues long. V shed 5 bases, J shed 13 bases, and the junction held 9 bases outside the gene matches. Germline lookup yields CDR1 LGHDT and CDR2 YNNKEL (reference sequence). The CDR3 sequence: CASSTRTGSTTF. CDR3 DNA: TGTGCCAGCAGCACCCGGACAGGGAGTACCACCTTC.

The J gene is TRBJ2-2, the V gene TRBV5-1, with 7 bases identical to TRBD1. The CDR3 totals 16 residues. J gave up 7 bases and V 0 bases, and 9 bases lay outside the gene matches. CDR1 is SGHRS, CDR2 YFSETQ, per germline. CDR3 sequence reads: CASSLEPGGYGGELFF. The CDR3, as DNA: TGCGCCAGCAGCTTGGAGCCAGGGGGTTACGGCGGGGAGCTGTTTTTT.

This chain connects TRBV5-4 to TRBJ1-4, with 11 bases aligning to TRBD1. The ends lost 0 bases at V and 7 bases at J; junction bases unmatched: 5. This CDR3 spans 16 amino acids. The germline gives CDR1 SGHNT, CDR2 YYREEE (reference sequence). CDR3 sequence (DNA): TGTGCCAGCAGCTTGGGGGGACAGGGGGTAGTTGAAAAACTGTTTTTT. This translates into CASSLGGQGVVEKLFF.

J is TRBJ2-2 and V is TRBV7-2, with 11 bases matching TRBD2. Germline CDR1 is SGHTA and CDR2 is FQGNSA. The CDR3 is 18 amino acids. The V segment lost 2 bases and the J segment 3 bases; nucleotides outside the gene matches: 8. The DNA for the CDR3 is TGTGCCAGCAGCTTAACTAGCGGGAGACGCAGGGACACCGGGGAGCTGTTTTTT. It codes for CASSLTSGRRRDTGELFF.

This clone occurred once. V usage is TRBV20-1 and J usage is TRBJ2-7, with D possibly TRBD2 on 5 matching bases. This CDR3 region has 15 residues. The V and J ends lost 3 bases and 3 bases respectively, with 18 bases between them. Germline V lookup: CDR1 DFQATT, CDR2 SNEGSKA (reference sequence). CDR3 in amino acids: CSASLSWTLNYEQYF. CDR3 DNA sequence: TGCAGTGCTAGTTTGAGTTGGACTCTAAACTACGAGCAGTACTTC.

The chain recombines TRBV21-1 with TRBJ1-5; the DNA was not compared with TRBD1, the D call given in the table. TRBV21-1 is a pseudogene. The CDR3 totals 18 residues. CDR3 sequence: CASSRRTGEFAGNQPQHF. CDR3 bases: TGTGCCAGCAGCCGAAGGACAGGGGAATTTGCCGGCAATCAGCCCCAGCATTTT.

V usage is TRBV9 and J usage is TRBJ2-1; the match to TRBD2 covers 8 bases. V lost 4 bases and J lost 2; bases outside the gene matches: 8. Germline CDR1 SGDLS, CDR2 YYNGEE. This CDR3 spans 16 amino acids. Written as DNA, the CDR3 is TGTGCCAGCAGCCCCCGGGGTAGCGGGACCTACAATGAGCAGTTCTTC. It is translated as CASSPRGSGTYNEQFF.

The V call is TRBV19, the J call TRBJ1-4; no definite D call. V shed 0 bases and J shed 7 bases, with 3 bases lying between them. The CDR3 is 12 residues long. Germline V gives CDR1 LNHDA, CDR2 SQIVND (reference sequence). CDR3 residues: CASSIDPEKLFF. DNA of the CDR3: TGTGCCAGTAGTATAGACCCTGAAAAACTGTTTTTT.

This clone was detected once. The J gene is TRBJ1-2, the V gene TRBV25-1; no clear D gene. Germline V gene data show CDR1 as MGHDK and CDR2 as SYGVNS. Between the trimmed V and J ends, which lost 6 bases and 5 bases, there was a span of 16 bases. CDR3 length: 14 residues. CDR3 sequence: CASSPGTQTYGYTF. The CDR3 nucleotides are TGTGCCAGCAGCCCCGGAACCCAGACATATGGCTACACCTTC.

The chain uses TRBV19 and TRBJ2-7; 10 bases fit TRBD1. CDR3 length: 15 residues. Germline CDR1 and CDR2: LNHDA and SQIVND (reference sequence). Germline trimming cut 9 bases from V and 3 bases from J; bases unmatched to any gene: 11. DNA of the CDR3: TGTGCCAGCCAGTCTACCGGGACAGGGGACTACGAGCAGTACTTC. Protein: CASQSTGTGDYEQYF.

The V gene is TRBV30, the J gene TRBJ2-1, with D possibly matching TRBD1 (5 bases). The CDR3 has 14 residues. The germline V gene has CDR1 GTSNPN and CDR2 SVGIG (reference sequence). Trimming took off 2 bases at V and 2 bases at J, with 10 bases between the two ends. CDR3 region: CAWSTGRTYNEQFF. The CDR3 DNA sequence: TGTGCCTGGAGTACAGGACGAACCTACAATGAGCAGTTCTTC.

In this sample, this clone turned up once. V is TRBV18 and J is TRBJ2-7; D ambiguous. The V and J ends lost 1 base and 5 bases respectively, with 15 bases between them. The germline V gene encodes CDR1 KGHSH and CDR2 LQKENI. This CDR3 is 15 amino acids long. CDR3 loop: CASSPRNLNKDEQYF. The DNA of the CDR3 is TGTGCCAGCTCACCACGGAACCTAAACAAGGACGAGCAGTACTTC.

The chain employs TRBV2 and TRBJ1-5, with D perhaps TRBD1 (6 bases). With 6 bases removed from V and 15 bases from J, the gap between germline ends came to 21 bases. Germline V gene lookup returns CDR1 SNHLY and CDR2 FYNNEI. There are 13 residues in the CDR3. The CDR3 is CASRSGATGIGHF. The CDR3 bases are TGTGCCAGCAGAAGTGGGGCCACAGGGATTGGGCATTTT.

The DNA for the CDR3 is TGTGCCAGTAGCCCCAACCCCTCGCAGGGCTCTGGGGCCAACGTCCTGACTTTC. Its protein product is CASSPNPSQGSGANVLTF. This chain uses TRBV19 with TRBJ2-6, with D perhaps matching TRBD1 (5 bases). V lost 6 bases, J lost 0 bases, and 18 bases lay in between. This CDR3 comprises 18 residues. The germline V gene encodes CDR1 LNHDA and CDR2 SQIVND (reference sequence). The variable domain in full, with the rest retrieved from reference TRBV19 and TRBJ2-6, is DGGITQSPKYLFRKEGQNVTLSCEQNLNHDAMYWYRQDPGQGLRLIYYSQIVNDFQKGDIAEGYSVSREKKESFPLTVTSAQKNPTAFYLCASSPNPSQGSGANVLTFGAGSRLTVL.